The sample holds many counts of the clone carrying this T cell receptor beta chain. What it binds is unknown. The data were taken from a study of regulatory T cells in long-lasting Graves disease. Study-wide results and caveats: With persistent disease, TRBV28, TRBJ1-2 and TRBJ2-5 were the favored segments.

V shed 6 bases and J shed 2 bases, with 7 bases lying between them. The CDR3 is 11 amino acids. The germline CDR1 and CDR2 sequences are DFQATT and SNEGSKA (reference sequence). The time point denotes: newly diagnosed GD, antithyroid drugs for less than 3 months. RNA extracted from PBMCs served as the sequencing template. HTBI primers from iRepertoire and Arm-PCR of CDR3 regions yielded the TCR beta libraries. Authors' analysis steps: Among the samples, 62 TRBV and 13 to 15 TRBJ segments were identified. TCRdb analysed the multiplex PCR reads with MiXCR anew, one entry per CDR3 protein. In this record, the V and J calls reflect TCRdb's handling and not the investigators' own analysis. Of roughly 610,000 distinct CDR3 sequences in the sample, 15% to 20% were seen once. These same data were also listed under a study on T cells in Graves' hyperthyroidism and ophthalmopathy. Per that paper: Blood samples included most of the expanded thyroid clonotypes exceeding 0.001.

The rearrangement links TRBV20-1 to TRBJ2-5, with D possibly matching TRBD2 (5 bases). This specimen was peripheral blood mononuclear cells (PBMCs), taken at new diagnosis, from a patient treated with antithyroid drugs. This receptor was obtained from a man between 18 and 35 years old with Graves disease. The CDR3: CSAAGQETQYF. CDR3 nucleotide sequence: TGCAGTGCCGCGGGTCAAGAGACCCAGTACTTC.